The 12 T cell receptor beta chains below all came from one sample that was sequenced in a study of radiotherapy plus CTLA-4 blockade in lung cancer. The protocol was immunoSEQ multiplex PCR, while the TCRdb copy is restricted to in-frame clones and leaves out a portion. The sample has about 60,000 clones, roughly 76% seen once; the top ten hold 2.9%. Specimen: peripheral blood, collected from a patient treated with radiotherapy plus ipilimumab. These receptors all stem from a human donor with non-small cell lung cancer who had a complete response to radiotherapy plus ipilimumab.

This chain links TRBV5-6 with TRBJ2-7; TRBD1 is a possible D gene (5 bases). The CDR3 has 17 amino acids. The V gene's germline CDR1 is SGHDT and CDR2 YYEEEE. Trimming removed 2 bases at V and 4 bases at J, with 22 bases between. The CDR3 nucleotides read TGTGCCAGCAGCTTAGGCGCCGTCTGGGCAGGGTATTACGAGCAGTACTTC. Its translation is CASSLGAVWAGYYEQYF.

Concerning this clone: Other DNA variants within this sample encode the same CDR3. This chain joins TRBV5-5 and TRBJ1-6; D unresolved. CDR1 is SGHKS, CDR2 YYEKEE, per germline (reference sequence). This CDR3 has 14 amino acids. V was clipped by 1 base and J by 6 bases, with 8 bases between them. The CDR3 DNA reads as TGTGCCAGCAGCTTGTGGTCAGTTAATTCACCCCTCCACTTT. This codes for CASSLWSVNSPLHF.

The J gene is TRBJ2-1, the V gene TRBV6-1; 8 bases are a match to TRBD2. Losses at the gene ends were 9 bases for V and 7 bases for J; bases not matched to a gene: 11. CDR1 and CDR2 from the germline V gene are MNHNS and SASEGT. The CDR3 runs to 14 residues. The CDR3 protein is CASHGLAGTNEQFF. CDR3 DNA: TGTGCCAGTCATGGGCTAGCGGGTACGAATGAGCAGTTCTTC.

This clone was counted a few times. The chain uses TRBV10-1 and TRBJ2-7; 8 bases agree with TRBD2. CDR3 size: 13 residues. The germline V gene encodes CDR1 WNHNN and CDR2 SYGVQD (reference sequence). Trimming took 6 bases from V and 6 from J; bases not matched to a gene: 7. CDR3 DNA: TGCGCCAGCAGGGCAAGCGGGAGTAGCGAGCAGTACTTC. It specifies CASRASGSSEQYF.

In its sample, this clone was seen once. The chain has TRBV29-1 and TRBJ2-7; possibly TRBD1 for D (6 bases). Trimming cost V 5 bases and J 3 bases, with 11 bases left between them. This CDR3 spans 12 amino acids. From germline, CDR1 is SQVTM and CDR2 ANQGSEA. The CDR3 coding sequence is TGCAGCGTTTCTCAGGGGAACTACGAGCAGTACTTC. Translated, it gives CSVSQGNYEQYF.

The V call is TRBV5-6, the J call TRBJ2-1; 8 nucleotides align to TRBD1. This CDR3 comprises 16 residues. Per the germline V gene, CDR1 is SGHDT and CDR2 is YYEEEE. V gave up 4 bases and J gave up 4 bases; unmatched junction bases: 10. CDR3 DNA sequence: TGTGCCAGCAGCGCCTATCCGGGACAGGATTACAATGAGCAGTTCTTC. Translation gives CASSAYPGQDYNEQFF.

The chain uses TRBV7-2 and TRBJ2-1; the match to TRBD2 covers 9 bases. Per germline, CDR1 SGHTA and CDR2 FQGNSA. The CDR3 has 16 amino acids. V gave up 1 base and J gave up 4 bases; unmatched junction bases: 5. The CDR3 region is CASSLDRSGGYNEQFF. CDR3 sequence (DNA): TGTGCCAGCAGCTTAGATCGTAGCGGGGGATACAATGAGCAGTTCTTC.

The J gene is TRBJ1-6, the V gene TRBV28; a possible D gene is TRBD1 (6 bases). Looked up from germline, CDR1 is MDHEN and CDR2 is SYDVKM. The CDR3 spans 14 residues. The germline V and J ends were trimmed by 6 bases and 8 bases, with 14 bases remaining between them. The CDR3 nucleotides are TGTGCCAGCAGGTCAACAGGGCGGGATTCACCCCTCCACTTT. This translates into CASRSTGRDSPLHF.

This clone was seen a few times. This sequence joins TRBV5-4 and TRBJ2-7; D possibly corresponds to TRBD2 (6 bases). This CDR3 contains 12 residues. Germline loops: CDR1 SGHNT, CDR2 YYREEE (reference sequence). Between the trimmed V and J ends, which lost 5 bases and 7 bases, there was a span of 13 bases. CDR3 in amino acids: CASSHRRGEQYF. In DNA, the CDR3 is TGTGCCAGCAGTCACCGCCGGGGGGAGCAGTACTTC.

The CDR3 here is CASKAGLYNEQFF. In DNA, the CDR3 is TGTGCCAGCAAGGCGGGACTCTACAATGAGCAGTTCTTC. The chain is built from TRBV2 and TRBJ2-1; D possibly corresponds to TRBD2 (6 bases). V gave up 7 bases and J gave up 3 bases, with 10 bases separating them. The germline V gene has CDR1 SNHLY and CDR2 FYNNEI. This CDR3 has 13 residues.

J is TRBJ1-2 and V is TRBV6-1; D ambiguous. CDR1 MNHNS and CDR2 SASEGT come from the germline V gene. V lost 4 bases and J 3 bases, leaving 9 bases between the germline ends. The CDR3 covers 13 residues. The CDR3 sequence: CASSVTVYYGYTF. CDR3 nucleotide sequence: TGTGCCAGCAGTGTAACAGTCTACTATGGCTACACCTTC.

V and J are TRBV7-2 and TRBJ2-1; 13 bases line up with TRBD2. The CDR3 is 18 amino acids. Germline V gene data show CDR1 as SGHTA and CDR2 as FQGNSA. V shed 1 base, J shed 4 bases, and the junction held 7 bases outside the gene matches. In nucleotides, the CDR3 is TGTGCCAGCAGCTTAGAATCTGGGACTAGCGGGGATTACAATGAGCAGTTCTTC. Protein: CASSLESGTSGDYNEQFF.